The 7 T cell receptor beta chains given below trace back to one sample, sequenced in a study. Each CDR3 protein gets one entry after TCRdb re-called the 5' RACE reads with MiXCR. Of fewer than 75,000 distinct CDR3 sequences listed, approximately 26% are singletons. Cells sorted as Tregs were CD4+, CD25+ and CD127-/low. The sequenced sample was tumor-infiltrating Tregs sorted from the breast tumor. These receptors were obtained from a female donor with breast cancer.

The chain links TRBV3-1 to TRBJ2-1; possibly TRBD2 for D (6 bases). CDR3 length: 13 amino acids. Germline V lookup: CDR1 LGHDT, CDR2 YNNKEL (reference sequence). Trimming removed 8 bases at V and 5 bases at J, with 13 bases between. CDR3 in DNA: TGTGCCAGCGATGTAGCGGAAGACAATGAGCAGTTCTTC. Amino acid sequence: CASDVAEDNEQFF.

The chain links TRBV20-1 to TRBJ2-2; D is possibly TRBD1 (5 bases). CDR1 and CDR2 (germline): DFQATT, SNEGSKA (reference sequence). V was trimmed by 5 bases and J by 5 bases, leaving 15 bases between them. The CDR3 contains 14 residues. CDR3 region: CSAPDIRVTGELFF. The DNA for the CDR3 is TGCAGTGCTCCCGACATCAGGGTAACCGGGGAGCTGTTTTTT.

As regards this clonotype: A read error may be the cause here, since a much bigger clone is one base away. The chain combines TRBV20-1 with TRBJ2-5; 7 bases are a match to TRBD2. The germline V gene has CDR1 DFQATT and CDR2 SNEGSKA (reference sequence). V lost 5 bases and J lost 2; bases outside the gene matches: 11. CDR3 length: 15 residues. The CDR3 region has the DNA TGCAGTGCTGACCTTGCGGCAGCGGGGCAAGAGACCCAGTACTTC. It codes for CSADLAAAGQETQYF.

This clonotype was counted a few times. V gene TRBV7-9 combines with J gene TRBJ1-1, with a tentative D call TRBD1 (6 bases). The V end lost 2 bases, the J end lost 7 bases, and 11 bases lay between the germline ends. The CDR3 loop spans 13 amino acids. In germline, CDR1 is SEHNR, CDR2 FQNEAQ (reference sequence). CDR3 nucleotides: TGTGCCAGCAGCTTAACAACAGGGAATGAAGCTTTCTTT. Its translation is CASSLTTGNEAFF.

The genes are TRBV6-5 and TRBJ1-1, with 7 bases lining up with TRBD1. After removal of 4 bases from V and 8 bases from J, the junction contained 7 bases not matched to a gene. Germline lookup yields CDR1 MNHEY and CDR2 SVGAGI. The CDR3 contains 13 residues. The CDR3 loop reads CASSSRGQVEAFF. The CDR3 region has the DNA TGTGCCAGCAGTTCCCGAGGACAGGTAGAAGCTTTCTTT.

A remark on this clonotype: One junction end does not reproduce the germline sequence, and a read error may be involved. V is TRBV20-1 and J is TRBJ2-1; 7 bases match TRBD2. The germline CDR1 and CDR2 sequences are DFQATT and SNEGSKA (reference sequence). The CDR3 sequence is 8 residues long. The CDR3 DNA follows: TGCAGTGCTGGAATGGGAGGGTTC. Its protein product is CSAGMGGF.

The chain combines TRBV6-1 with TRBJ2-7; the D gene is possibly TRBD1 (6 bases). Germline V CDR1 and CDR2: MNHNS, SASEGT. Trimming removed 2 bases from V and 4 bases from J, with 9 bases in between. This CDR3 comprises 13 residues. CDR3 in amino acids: CASSEQGIYEQYF. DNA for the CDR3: TGTGCCAGCAGTGAACAGGGGATTTACGAGCAGTACTTC.